This T cell receptor beta chain was observed in a study of cytomegalovirus exposure and HLA in healthy donors. Findings and caveats of the study: In vitro assays verified that three CMV-associated chains recognized CMV antigens specifically. When analyzed later, a missense DCLRE1C variant was found to be linked to TCR beta V- and J-gene trimming.

Primers: 60 Vbeta forward and 13 Jbeta reverse. Measured with immunoSEQ multiplex PCR; TCRdb has only the in-frame clones, and not every one. In the table there are approximately 130,000 clones, 75% to 80% of which are singletons. Comments on this clone: Its antigen remains unknown.

The CDR3 runs to 14 residues. The germline V gene has CDR1 LNHDA and CDR2 SQIVND (reference sequence). V shed 7 bases, J shed 4 bases, and the junction held 9 bases outside the gene matches. Each donor was nominally healthy when sampled (though unrecorded immune exposures were likely). This chain uses TRBV19 with TRBJ1-1, with TRBD1 matching over 7 bases. The sequencing sample was made of PBMCs. The source of this sequence is a woman in her thirties or forties in good health and CMV-seronegative. CDR3 amino acids: CASISDRESTEAFF. In DNA form, the CDR3 reads TGTGCCAGTATATCAGACAGGGAGAGCACTGAAGCTTTCTTT.